This T cell receptor (beta chain) derives from a study of T-cell reconstitution after alpha-beta-depleted transplantation in children. CDR1 MNHEY and CDR2 SMNVEV come from the germline V gene (reference sequence). This CDR3 has 16 residues. V lost 6 bases, J lost 0 bases, and 12 bases lay in between. For TCRbeta, the library was prepared with unique molecular identifiers. MiXCR was run by TCRdb on the PCR reads, yielding one entry per CDR3 protein. The sample carries 200,000 to 250,000 distinct CDR3 sequences, around 10% recorded once. This clonotype was picked up a small number of times. The sequence was obtained from a human donor who donated a stem cell graft to a child with acute lymphoblastic leukemia. The input for sequencing was PBMCs from the stem cell graft donor, taken from the stem cell graft. The genes are TRBV27 and TRBJ2-6, with D perhaps TRBD2 (5 bases). The CDR3 DNA is TGTGCCAGCAGCCGGGAAGTTTCCTCTGGGGCCAACGTCCTGACTTTC. It encodes CASSREVSSGANVLTF.